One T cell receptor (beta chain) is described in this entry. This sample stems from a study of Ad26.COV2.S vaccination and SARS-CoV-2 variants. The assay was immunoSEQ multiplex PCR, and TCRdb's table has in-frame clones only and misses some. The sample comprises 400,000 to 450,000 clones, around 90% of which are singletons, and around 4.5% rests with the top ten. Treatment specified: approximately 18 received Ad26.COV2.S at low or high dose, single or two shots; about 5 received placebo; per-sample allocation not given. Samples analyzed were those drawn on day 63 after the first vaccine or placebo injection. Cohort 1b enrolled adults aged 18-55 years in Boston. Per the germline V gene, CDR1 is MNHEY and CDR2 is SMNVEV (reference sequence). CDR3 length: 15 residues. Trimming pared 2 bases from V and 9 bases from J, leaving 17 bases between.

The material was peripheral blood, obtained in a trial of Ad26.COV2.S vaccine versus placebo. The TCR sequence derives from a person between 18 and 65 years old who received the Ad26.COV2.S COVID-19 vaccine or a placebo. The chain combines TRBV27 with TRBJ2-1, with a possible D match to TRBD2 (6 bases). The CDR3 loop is CASSLIAVPSSEQFF. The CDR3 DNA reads TGTGCCAGCAGTTTAATAGCGGTGCCGTCAAGTGAGCAGTTCTTC.